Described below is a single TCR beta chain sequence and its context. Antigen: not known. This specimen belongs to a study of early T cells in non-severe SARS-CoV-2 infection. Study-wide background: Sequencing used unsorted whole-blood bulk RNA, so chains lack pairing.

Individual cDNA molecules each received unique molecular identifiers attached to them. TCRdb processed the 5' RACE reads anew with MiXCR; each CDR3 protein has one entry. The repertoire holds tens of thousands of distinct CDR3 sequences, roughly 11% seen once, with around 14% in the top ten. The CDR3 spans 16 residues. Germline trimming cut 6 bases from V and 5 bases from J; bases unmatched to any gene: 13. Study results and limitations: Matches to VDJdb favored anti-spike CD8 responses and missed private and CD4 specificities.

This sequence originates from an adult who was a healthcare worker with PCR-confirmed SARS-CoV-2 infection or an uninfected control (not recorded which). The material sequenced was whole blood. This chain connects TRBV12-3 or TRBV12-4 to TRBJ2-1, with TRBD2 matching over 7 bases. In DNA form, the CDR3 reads TGTGCCAGCAGGCCTCCGCCCAGCGGGACTGACAATGAGCAGTTCTTC. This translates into CASRPPPSGTDNEQFF.